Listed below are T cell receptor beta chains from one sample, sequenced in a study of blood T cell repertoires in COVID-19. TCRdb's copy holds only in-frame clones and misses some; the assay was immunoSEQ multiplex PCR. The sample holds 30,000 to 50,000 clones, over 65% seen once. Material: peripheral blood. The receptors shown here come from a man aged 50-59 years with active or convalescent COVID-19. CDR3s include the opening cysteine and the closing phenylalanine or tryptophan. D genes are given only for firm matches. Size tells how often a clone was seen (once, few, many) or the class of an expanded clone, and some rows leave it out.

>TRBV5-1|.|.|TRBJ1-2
CASSLETTGHGYTF
TGCGCCAGCAGCTTGGAAACTACAGGGCATGGCTACACCTTC
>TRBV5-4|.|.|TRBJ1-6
CASSWVDRDNSPLHF
TGTGCCAGCAGCTGGGTCGACAGAGACAATTCACCCCTCCACTTT
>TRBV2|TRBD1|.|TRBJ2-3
CASSEPLPDRFGTDTQYF
TGTGCCAGCAGTGAACCGCTGCCGGACAGGTTTGGGACAGATACGCAGTATTTT
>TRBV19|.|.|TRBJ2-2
CASKAGGSNTGELFF
TGTGCCTCAAAGGCAGGGGGGTCAAACACCGGGGAGCTGTTTTTT
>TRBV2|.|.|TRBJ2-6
CASSGASSGANVLTF
TGTGCCAGCAGTGGAGCCAGCTCTGGGGCCAACGTCCTGACTTTC
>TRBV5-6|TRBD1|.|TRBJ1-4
CASSITGEAYEKLFF
TGTGCCAGCAGTATTACAGGGGAGGCGTATGAAAAACTGTTTTTT
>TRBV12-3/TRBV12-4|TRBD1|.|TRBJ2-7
CASSEYRGREQYF
TGTGCCAGCAGTGAGTACAGGGGGCGGGAGCAGTACTTC
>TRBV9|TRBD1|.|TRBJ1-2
CASSVGGTGGPRGYTF
TGTGCCAGCAGCGTAGGGGGGACAGGGGGCCCCAGGGGCTACACCTTC
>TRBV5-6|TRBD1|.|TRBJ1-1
CGTAQGDTEAFF
TGTGGGACCGCCCAGGGGGACACTGAAGCTTTCTTT
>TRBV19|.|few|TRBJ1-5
CASRDRLGNQPQHF
TGTGCCAGTAGAGACAGGTTGGGCAATCAGCCCCAGCATTTT
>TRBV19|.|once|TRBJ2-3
CASSRAGAEDTQYF
TGTGCCAGTAGTCGTGCGGGGGCGGAAGATACGCAGTATTTT
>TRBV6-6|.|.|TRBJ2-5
CASGLRGGAETQYF
TGTGCCAGCGGCCTCAGAGGAGGCGCGGAGACCCAGTACTTC
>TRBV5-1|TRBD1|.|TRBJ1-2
CASSSSRDRQPGYTF
TGCGCCAGCAGCTCGAGCCGGGACAGGCAACCTGGCTACACCTTC
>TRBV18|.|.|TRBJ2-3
CASSPRFGATDTQYF
TGTGCCAGCTCACCACGGTTTGGAGCCACAGATACGCAGTATTTT
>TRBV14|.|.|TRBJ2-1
CASSTVAGATNEQFF
TGTGCCAGCAGTACTGTCGCAGGGGCAACGAATGAGCAGTTCTTC
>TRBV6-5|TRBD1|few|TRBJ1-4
CASSTKGQEGFF
TGTGCCAGCAGTACGAAGGGACAGGAGGGGTTTTTT
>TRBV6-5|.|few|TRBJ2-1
CASSYPGHGNEQFF
TGTGCCAGCAGTTACCCAGGACACGGGAATGAGCAGTTCTTC
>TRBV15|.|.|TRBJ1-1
CATSRELGRDTEAFF
TGTGCCACCAGCAGAGAATTAGGGAGGGACACTGAAGCTTTCTTT
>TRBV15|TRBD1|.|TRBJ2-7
CATSRVTGVSSYEQYF
TGTGCCACCAGCAGGGTAACAGGGGTTAGCTCCTACGAGCAGTACTTC
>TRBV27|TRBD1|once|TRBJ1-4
CASSRAGTGANEKLFF
TGTGCCAGCAGTCGGGCCGGGACAGGGGCTAATGAAAAACTGTTTTTT
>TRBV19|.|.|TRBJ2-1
CASSISAYNEQFF
TGTGCCAGTAGTATCTCAGCCTACAATGAGCAGTTCTTC
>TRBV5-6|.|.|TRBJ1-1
CASSPWSRRADTEAFF
TGTGCCAGCAGCCCATGGTCCCGGAGGGCAGACACTGAAGCTTTCTTT
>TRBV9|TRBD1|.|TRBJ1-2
CASSVDDRGLYGYTF
TGTGCCAGCAGCGTAGACGACAGGGGCCTCTATGGCTACACCTTC
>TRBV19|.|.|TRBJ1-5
CASSIHIGSNQPQHF
TGTGCCAGTAGTATTCACATTGGTAGCAATCAGCCCCAGCATTTT
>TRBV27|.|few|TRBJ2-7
CASSTVYEQYF
TGTGCCAGCAGTACGGTCTACGAGCAGTACTTC
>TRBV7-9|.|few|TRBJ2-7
CASSFGNTYEQYF
TGTGCCAGCAGCTTCGGGAATACCTACGAGCAGTACTTC
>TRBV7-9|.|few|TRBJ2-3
CASSLGGVGDTQYF
TGTGCCAGCAGCTTAGGGGGGGTCGGAGATACGCAGTATTTT
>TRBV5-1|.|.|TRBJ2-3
CASSPLGSFGTTPSDTQYF
.
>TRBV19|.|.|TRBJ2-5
CASSIPGNQETQYF
TGTGCCAGTAGTATTCCGGGAAACCAAGAGACCCAGTACTTC
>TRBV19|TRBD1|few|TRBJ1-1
CASSGTARGTEAFF
TGTGCCAGTAGTGGGACAGCCCGTGGGACTGAAGCTTTCTTT
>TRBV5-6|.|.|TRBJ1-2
CASSSTEGDGYTF
TGTGCCAGCAGCTCCACTGAAGGGGATGGCTACACCTTC
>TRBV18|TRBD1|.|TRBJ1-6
CASSPPGQRDSPLHF
TGTGCCAGCTCACCACCGGGACAGAGGGATTCACCCCTCCACTTT
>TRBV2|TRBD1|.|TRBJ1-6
CASSERGDRPNSPLHF
TGTGCCAGCAGTGAGAGGGGGGACAGACCAAATTCACCCCTCCACTTT
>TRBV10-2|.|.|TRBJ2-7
CASSSTGSYEQYF
TGCGCCAGCAGTTCTACAGGGTCCTACGAGCAGTACTTC
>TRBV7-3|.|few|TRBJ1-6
CASSHAGRGSTSPLHF
TGTGCCAGCAGCCACGCGGGTAGGGGGTCTACTTCACCCCTCCACTTT